This T cell receptor beta chain was identified during a study of control samples from healthy donors and cancer patients (dated by TCRdb to about 2020). Library construction relied on the immunoSEQ multiplex PCR assay. TCRdb's version of the immuneACCESS table is confined to in-frame rearrangements and falls short of the full clone set. An unresolved V gene accounts for under half of the shortfall where checked; the remainder is of unknown origin. This sample gives 70,000 to 85,000 clones in total; approximately 80% of them show up just once. The top ten hold around a tenth of the sample. There are 15 amino acids in the CDR3, from cysteine to phenylalanine inclusive. The entry retains the CDR3 DNA only, 45 bases that are in frame from base 1. For CDR1 and CDR2, the germline V gene lists KGHDR and SFDVKD. V is clipped by 1 base and J by 2 bases, and the sequence between their germline boundaries is 9 bases long.

Details on this clone: Its cognate antigen has yet to be identified. No base quality information exists; no much larger clone differs at one position.

The rearrangement joined TRBV24-1 to TRBJ2-3; possibly the D gene is TRBD1, per 6 matching bases. The sequenced material came from PBMCs. This TCR derives from a man in his 60s with head and neck cancer. This receptor carries the CDR3 CATSDFGQSTDTQYF. Here is the DNA: TGTGCCACCAGTGATTTTGGACAGTCCACAGATACGCAGTATTTT.